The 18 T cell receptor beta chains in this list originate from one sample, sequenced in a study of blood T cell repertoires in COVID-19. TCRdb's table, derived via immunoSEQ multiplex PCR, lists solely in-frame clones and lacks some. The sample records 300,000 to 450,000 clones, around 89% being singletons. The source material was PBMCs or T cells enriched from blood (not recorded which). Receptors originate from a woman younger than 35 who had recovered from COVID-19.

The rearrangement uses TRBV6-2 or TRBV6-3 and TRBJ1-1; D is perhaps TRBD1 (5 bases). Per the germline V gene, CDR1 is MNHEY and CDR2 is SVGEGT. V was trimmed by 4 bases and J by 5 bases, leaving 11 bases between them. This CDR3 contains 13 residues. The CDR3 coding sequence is TGTGCCAGCAGTTGGGGGGTTGGGACTGAAGCTTTCTTT. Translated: CASSWGVGTEAFF.

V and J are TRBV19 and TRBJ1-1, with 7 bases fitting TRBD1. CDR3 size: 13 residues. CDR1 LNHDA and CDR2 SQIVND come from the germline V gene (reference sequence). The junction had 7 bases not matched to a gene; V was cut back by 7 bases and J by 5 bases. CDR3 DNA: TGTGCCAGTACCTACAGGGGCTTTACTGAAGCTTTCTTT. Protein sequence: CASTYRGFTEAFF.

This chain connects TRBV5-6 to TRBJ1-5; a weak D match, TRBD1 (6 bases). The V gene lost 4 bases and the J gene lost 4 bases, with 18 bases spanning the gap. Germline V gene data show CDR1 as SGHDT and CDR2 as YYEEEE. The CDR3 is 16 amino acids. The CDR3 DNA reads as TGTGCCAGCAGCCCCCCTGGACAGACCAGTAATCAGCCCCAGCATTTT. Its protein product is CASSPPGQTSNQPQHF.

The CDR3 spells CASSSLGGDQPQHF. The CDR3 nucleotides read TGTGCCAGCAGCTCTTTAGGCGGGGATCAGCCCCAGCATTTT. The chain employs TRBV9 and TRBJ1-5; D gene ambiguous. Germline loops: CDR1 SGDLS, CDR2 YYNGEE. The CDR3 runs to 14 residues. V lost 4 bases, J lost 5 bases, and 13 bases lay in between.

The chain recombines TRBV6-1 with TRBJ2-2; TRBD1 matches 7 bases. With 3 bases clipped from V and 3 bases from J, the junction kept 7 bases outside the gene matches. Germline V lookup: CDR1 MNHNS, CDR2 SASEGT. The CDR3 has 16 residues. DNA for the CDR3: TGTGCCAGCAGTGAGGTACAGGGGTTCGACACCGGGGAGCTGTTTTTT. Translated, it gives CASSEVQGFDTGELFF.

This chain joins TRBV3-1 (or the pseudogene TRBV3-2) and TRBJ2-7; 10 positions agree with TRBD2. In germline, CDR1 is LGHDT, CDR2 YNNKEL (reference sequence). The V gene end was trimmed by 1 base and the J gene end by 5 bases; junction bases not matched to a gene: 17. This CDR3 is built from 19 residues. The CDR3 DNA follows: TGTGCCAGCAGCCAAGGGGCGGAAAAGCGGGGGGGCCGTCGGGACGAGCAGTACTTC. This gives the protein CASSQGAEKRGGRRDEQYF.

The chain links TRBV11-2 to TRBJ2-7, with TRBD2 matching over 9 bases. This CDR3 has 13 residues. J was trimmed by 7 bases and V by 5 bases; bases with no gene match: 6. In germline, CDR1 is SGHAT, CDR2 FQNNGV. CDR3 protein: CASSGLAGREQYF. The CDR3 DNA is TGTGCCAGCAGCGGTCTAGCGGGGAGGGAGCAGTACTTC. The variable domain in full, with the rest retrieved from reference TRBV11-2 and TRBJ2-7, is EAGVAQSPRYKIIEKRQSVAFWCNPISGHATLYWYQQILGQGPKLLIQFQNNGVVDDSQLPKDRFSAERLKGVDSTLKIQPAKLEDSAVYLCASSGLAGREQYFGPGTRLTVT.

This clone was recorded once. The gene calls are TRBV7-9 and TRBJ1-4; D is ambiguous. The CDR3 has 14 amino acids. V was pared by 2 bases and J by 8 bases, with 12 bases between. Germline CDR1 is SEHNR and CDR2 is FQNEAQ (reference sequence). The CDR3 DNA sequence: TGTGCCAGCAGCTTACCCGCGCAGGCGGAAAAACTGTTTTTT. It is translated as CASSLPAQAEKLFF.

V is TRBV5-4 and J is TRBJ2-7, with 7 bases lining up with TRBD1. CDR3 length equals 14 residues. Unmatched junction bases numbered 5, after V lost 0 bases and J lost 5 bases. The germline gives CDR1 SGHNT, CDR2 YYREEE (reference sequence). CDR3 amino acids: CASSLEGARNEQYF. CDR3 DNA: TGTGCCAGCAGCTTGGAGGGGGCGCGGAACGAGCAGTACTTC.

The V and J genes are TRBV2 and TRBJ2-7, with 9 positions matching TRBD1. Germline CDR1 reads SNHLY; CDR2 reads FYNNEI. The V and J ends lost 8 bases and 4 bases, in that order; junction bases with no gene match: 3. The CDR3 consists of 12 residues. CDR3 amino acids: CASGTGRYEQYF. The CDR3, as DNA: TGTGCCAGCGGGACAGGGAGATACGAGCAGTACTTC.

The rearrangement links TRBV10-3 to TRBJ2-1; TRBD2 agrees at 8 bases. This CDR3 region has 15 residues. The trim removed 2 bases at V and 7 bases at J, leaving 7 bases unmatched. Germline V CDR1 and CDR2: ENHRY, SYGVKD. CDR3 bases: TGTGCCATCAGTGAGGTAGGGACTAGGACGAATGAGCAGTTCTTC. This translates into CAISEVGTRTNEQFF.

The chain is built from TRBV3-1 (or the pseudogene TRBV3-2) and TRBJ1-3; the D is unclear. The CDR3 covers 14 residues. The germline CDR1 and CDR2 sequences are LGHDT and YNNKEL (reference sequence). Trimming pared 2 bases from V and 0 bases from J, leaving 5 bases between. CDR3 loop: CASSQTHSGNTIYF. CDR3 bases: TGTGCCAGCAGCCAAACACACTCTGGAAACACCATATATTTT.

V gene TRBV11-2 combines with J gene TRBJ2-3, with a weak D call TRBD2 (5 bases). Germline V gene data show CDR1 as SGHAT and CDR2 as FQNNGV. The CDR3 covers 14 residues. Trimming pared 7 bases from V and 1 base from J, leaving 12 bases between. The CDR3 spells CASTYVGGTDTQYF. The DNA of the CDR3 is TGTGCCAGCACCTACGTCGGGGGCACAGATACGCAGTATTTT.

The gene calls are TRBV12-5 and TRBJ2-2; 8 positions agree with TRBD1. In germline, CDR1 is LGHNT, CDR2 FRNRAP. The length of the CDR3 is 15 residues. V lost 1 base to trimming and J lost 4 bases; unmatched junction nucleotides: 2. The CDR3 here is CASGLGQGITGELFF. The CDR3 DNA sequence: TGTGCTAGTGGTTTGGGACAGGGGATCACCGGGGAGCTGTTTTTT.

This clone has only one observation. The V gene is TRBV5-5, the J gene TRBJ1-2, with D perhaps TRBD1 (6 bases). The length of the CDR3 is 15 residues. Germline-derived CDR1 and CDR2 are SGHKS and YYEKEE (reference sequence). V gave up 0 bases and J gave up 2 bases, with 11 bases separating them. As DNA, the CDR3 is TGTGCCAGCAGCTTGGGTCAGGGGCGAAACTATGGCTACACCTTC. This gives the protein CASSLGQGRNYGYTF.

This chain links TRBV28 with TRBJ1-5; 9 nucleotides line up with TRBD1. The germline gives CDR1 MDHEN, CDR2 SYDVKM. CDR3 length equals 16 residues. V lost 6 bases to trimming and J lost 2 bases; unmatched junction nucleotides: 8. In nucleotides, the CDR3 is TGTGCCAGCAGGGGGACAGGGACTATGCGCAATCAGCCCCAGCATTTT. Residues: CASRGTGTMRNQPQHF.

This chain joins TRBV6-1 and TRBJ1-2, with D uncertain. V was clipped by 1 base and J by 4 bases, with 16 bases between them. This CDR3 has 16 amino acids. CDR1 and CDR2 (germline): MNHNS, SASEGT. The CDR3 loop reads CASSEGVGENLYGYTF. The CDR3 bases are TGTGCCAGCAGTGAAGGGGTCGGGGAGAACCTCTATGGCTACACCTTC.

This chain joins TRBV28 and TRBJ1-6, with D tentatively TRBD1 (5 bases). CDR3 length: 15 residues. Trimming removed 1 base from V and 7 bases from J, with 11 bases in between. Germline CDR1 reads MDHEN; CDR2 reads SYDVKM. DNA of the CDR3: TGTGCCAGCAGTTTATTCCCCGGGGGGAATTCACCCCTCCACTTT. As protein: CASSLFPGGNSPLHF.